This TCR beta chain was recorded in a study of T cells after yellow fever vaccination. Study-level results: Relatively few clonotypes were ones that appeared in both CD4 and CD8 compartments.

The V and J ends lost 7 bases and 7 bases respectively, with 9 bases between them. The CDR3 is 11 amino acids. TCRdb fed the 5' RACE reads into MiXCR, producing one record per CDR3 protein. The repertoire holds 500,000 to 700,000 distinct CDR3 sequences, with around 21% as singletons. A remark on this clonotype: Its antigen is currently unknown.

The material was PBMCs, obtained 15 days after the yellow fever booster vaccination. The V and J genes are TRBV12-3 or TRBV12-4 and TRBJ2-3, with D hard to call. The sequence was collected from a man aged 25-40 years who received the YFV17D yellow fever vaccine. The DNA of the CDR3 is TGTGCCAGCACCGCCGTTAATACGCAGTATTTT. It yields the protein CASTAVNTQYF.